This TCR beta chain emerged from a study of identical twins' blood T cells. Trimming pared 0 bases from V and 0 bases from J, leaving 11 bases between. CDR1 and CDR2 (germline): MNHEY, SVGAGI. The length of the CDR3 is 16 residues. MiXCR was run by TCRdb on the 5' RACE reads, yielding one entry per CDR3 protein. Here the sample spans roughly 380,000 distinct CDR3 sequences, 28% being singletons. The table lists this clonotype with a few counts. Donors were six healthy women in three monozygous twin pairs. The chain links TRBV6-5 to TRBJ1-1; no clear D gene. This clonotype was sampled from a woman aged 18-49 years in good health. The specimen sequenced was PBMCs. The CDR3 DNA is TGTGCCAGCAGTTACTCTGGCGGCCTCATGAACACTGAAGCTTTCTTT. Translated, it gives CASSYSGGLMNTEAFF.